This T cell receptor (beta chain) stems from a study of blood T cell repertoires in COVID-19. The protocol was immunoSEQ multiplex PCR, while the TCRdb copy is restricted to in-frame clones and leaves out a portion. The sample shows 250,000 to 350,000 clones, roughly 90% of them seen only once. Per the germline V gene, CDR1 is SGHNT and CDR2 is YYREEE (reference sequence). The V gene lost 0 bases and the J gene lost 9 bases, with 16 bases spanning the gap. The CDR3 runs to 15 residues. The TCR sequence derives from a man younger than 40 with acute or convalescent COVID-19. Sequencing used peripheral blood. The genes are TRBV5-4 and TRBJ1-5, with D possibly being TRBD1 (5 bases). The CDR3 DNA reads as TGTGCCAGCAGCTTGGATGTGGGGCCAGACTCGCCCCAGCATTTT. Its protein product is CASSLDVGPDSPQHF.